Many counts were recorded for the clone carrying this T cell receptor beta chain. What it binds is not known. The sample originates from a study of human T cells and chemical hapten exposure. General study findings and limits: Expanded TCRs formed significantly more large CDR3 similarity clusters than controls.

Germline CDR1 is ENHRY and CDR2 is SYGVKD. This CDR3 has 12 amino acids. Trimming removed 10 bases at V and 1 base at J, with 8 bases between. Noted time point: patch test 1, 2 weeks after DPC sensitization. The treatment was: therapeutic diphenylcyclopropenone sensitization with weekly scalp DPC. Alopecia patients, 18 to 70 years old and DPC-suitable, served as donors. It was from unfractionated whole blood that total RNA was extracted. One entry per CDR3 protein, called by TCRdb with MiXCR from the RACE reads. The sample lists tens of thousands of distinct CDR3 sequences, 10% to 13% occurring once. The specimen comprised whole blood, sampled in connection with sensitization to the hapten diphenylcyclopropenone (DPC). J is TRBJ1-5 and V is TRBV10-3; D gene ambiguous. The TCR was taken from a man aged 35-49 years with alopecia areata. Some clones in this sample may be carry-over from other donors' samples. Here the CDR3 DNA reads TGTGCCACCTCGGACAGCAATCAGCCCCAGCATTTT. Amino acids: CATSDSNQPQHF.